This T cell receptor beta chain comes out of a study of T cell responses to AZD1222 COVID-19 vaccine. TCRdb's copy holds only in-frame clones and misses some; the assay was immunoSEQ multiplex PCR. The table shows 200,000 to 250,000 clones, with around 93% occurring only once. Broader study findings: Donors skewed white British and female; clonal diversity was possibly underestimated.

Worth noting for this clone: What it recognizes is unknown.

V was pared by 5 bases and J by 3 bases, with 14 bases between. CDR1 and CDR2 (germline): SEHNR, FQNEAQ (reference sequence). The CDR3 contains 15 residues. This TCR was sampled from an adult in good health. This sequence joins TRBV7-9 and TRBJ2-1, with D perhaps TRBD2 (6 bases). The input for sequencing was peripheral blood, taken on day 0 of MenACWY control vaccination. This CDR3 reads CASSRALGGYNEQFF. DNA for the CDR3: TGTGCCAGCAGCCGGGCCCTGGGGGGCTACAATGAGCAGTTCTTC.